A selection of T cell receptor beta chains follows, all from one sample in a study of T cell responses to AZD1222 COVID-19 vaccine. Assay: immunoSEQ multiplex PCR; the TCRdb copy retains only in-frame clones and omits some. The sample holds over 140,000 clones, roughly 89% seen once. This material consisted of peripheral blood, taken on day 0 of AZD1222 vaccination. The receptors come from an adult in good health. The CDR3 runs from the conserved cysteine through the conserved F or W. A D gene is named only where the DNA matches it firmly. Only some rows state a clone size, as once, few, many or a class for expanded clones.

j_call d_call v_call clone_size cdr3_nt cdr3_aa
TRBJ1-4 . TRBV19 . TGTGCCAGTAGTAGGATGCAGGAGACCATTAATGAAAAACTGTTTTTT CASSRMQETINEKLFF
TRBJ1-2 . TRBV28 . TGTGCCAGCAGTTTACTAACTGGGGTTAACTATGGCTACACCTTC CASSLLTGVNYGYTF
TRBJ1-1 TRBD1 TRBV27 . TGTGCCAGCAGTCCAAACAGGGGGCGTGAAGCTTTCTTT CASSPNRGREAFF
TRBJ1-1 . TRBV2 . TGTGCCAGCGCGCGGCAATCTAACACTGAAGCTTTCTTT CASARQSNTEAFF
TRBJ1-1 . TRBV29-1 . TGCAGCGTTGGAGGGAACGGTGAAGCTTTCTTT CSVGGNGEAFF
TRBJ1-1 . TRBV21-1 few TGTGCCAGCAGGAAGAGAGACAGACTTAAAAACACTGAAGCTTTCTTT CASRKRDRLKNTEAFF
TRBJ2-1 TRBD2 TRBV4-2 . TGTGCCAGCAGCCCCCGGATAGCGGGAGCCATTAGCTCCTACAATGAGCAGTTCTTC CASSPRIAGAISSYNEQFF
TRBJ2-7 TRBD1 TRBV6-2/TRBV6-3 . TGTGCCAGCAGTTACGGACAGGACCTTTTCTACGAGCAGTACTTC CASSYGQDLFYEQYF
TRBJ2-1 . TRBV28 . TGTGCCAGCAGTCCGGACCCTTACTTGAGCTCCTACAATGAGCAGTTCTTC CASSPDPYLSSYNEQFF
TRBJ2-2 TRBD2 TRBV5-6 few TGTGCCAGCAGCGGGGGACTAGCGGGGAGGAGTCACACCGGGGAGCTGTTTTTT CASSGGLAGRSHTGELFF
TRBJ1-2 . TRBV6-1 . TGTGCCAGCAGTGAAGATGTGGTAATTGGCTATGGCTACACCTTC CASSEDVVIGYGYTF
TRBJ2-3 . TRBV5-1 . TGCGCCAGCAGCTACACGCGGGTTAGCACAGATACGCAGTATTTT CASSYTRVSTDTQYF
TRBJ2-7 TRBD2 TRBV9 . TGTGCCAGCAGCGGACTAGCGGGAGTCGGACCCTACGAGCAGTACTTC CASSGLAGVGPYEQYF
TRBJ2-5 . TRBV15 . TGTGCCACCAGCAGGGACAGAGAGACCCAGTACTTC CATSRDRETQYF
TRBJ2-2 . TRBV3-1/TRBV3-2 once TGTGCCAGCAGCCAAGTTCGAGGAGCCACCGGGGAGCTGTTTTTT CASSQVRGATGELFF
TRBJ1-2 . TRBV28 . TGTGCCAGCAGCCGCGTAGATGGCTACACCTTC CASSRVDGYTF
TRBJ2-5 . TRBV24-1 . TGTGCCACCAGTGATCCGACGCAAGAGACCCAGTACTTC CATSDPTQETQYF
TRBJ2-7 . TRBV19 . TGTGCCAGTAGTCCGCAGGGGCAGAGCTCCTACGAGCAGTACTTC CASSPQGQSSYEQYF
TRBJ2-7 TRBD2 TRBV9 once TGTGCCAGCAGCCACGGGGGGCTAGCGGGGTACTACGAGCAGTACTTC CASSHGGLAGYYEQYF
TRBJ1-3 . TRBV13 . TGTGCCAGCAGCTCCCCTGGGGTTAGCTCTGGAAACACCATATATTTT CASSSPGVSSGNTIYF
TRBJ2-3 . TRBV28 . TGTGCCAGCAGCGGACAGGGGGGACTAGCTGGAGATACGCAGTATTTT CASSGQGGLAGDTQYF
TRBJ1-4 . TRBV5-1 . TGCGCCAGCAGCTTGGGTGAGGCAGGGTATGAAAAACTGTTTTTT CASSLGEAGYEKLFF
TRBJ2-3 TRBD2 TRBV5-4 once TGTGCCAGCAGCGGTATACTAGCGTCTAGCACAGATACGCAGTATTTT CASSGILASSTDTQYF
TRBJ2-3 . TRBV19 . TGTGCCAGTAGTATTCATTCTGGCAGGAGCGGCACAGATACGCAGTATTTT CASSIHSGRSGTDTQYF
TRBJ2-1 . TRBV7-6 . TGTGCCAGCAGCGGGGATGGATACAATGAGCAGTTCTTC CASSGDGYNEQFF
TRBJ2-7 TRBD2 TRBV27 . TGTGCCAGCAGAGCTAGCGGGAGCTTTGTCGAGCAGTACTTC CASRASGSFVEQYF
TRBJ2-1 TRBD1 TRBV3-1/TRBV3-2 . TGTGCCAGCAGCCAAGTCAGGGGGCTTAGTAATGAGCAGTTCTTC CASSQVRGLSNEQFF
TRBJ2-5 TRBD2 TRBV9 . TGTGCCAGCAGCGCCGGGACTAGCGGGGGAGAGACCCAGTACTTC CASSAGTSGGETQYF
TRBJ2-3 . TRBV7-9 . TGTGCCAGCAGCCGTAGGGGGGGCTTAAGCACAGATACGCAGTATTTT CASSRRGGLSTDTQYF
TRBJ1-1 TRBD1 TRBV5-4 . TGTGCCAGCAGCCCCGGGACAGGGTATGCGAACACTGAAGCTTTCTTT CASSPGTGYANTEAFF
TRBJ2-1 . TRBV6-1 . TGTGCCAGCAGTGACTTCGGGTCCAGCGTTCGCAATGAGCAGTTCTTC CASSDFGSSVRNEQFF
TRBJ2-5 TRBD1 TRBV7-9 . TGTGCCAGCAGCCCGGCCTGGACAGGGGGAGGAGAGACCCAGTACTTC CASSPAWTGGGETQYF
TRBJ2-3 . TRBV28 once TGTGCCAGCAGTACATTGACAGATACGCAGTATTTT CASSTLTDTQYF
TRBJ1-1 . TRBV29-1 . TGCAGCGTTCCTGTAGTTGGGGCGACGAACACTGAAGCTTTCTTT CSVPVVGATNTEAFF
TRBJ1-4 . TRBV11-2 . TGTGCCACGCAGCTTATTGGGCAGGGAAAAGAAAAACTGTTTTTT CATQLIGQGKEKLFF
TRBJ1-1 . TRBV29-1 . TGCAGCGTTATGGCAGGGAGTATTTGGGCCGCTGAAGCTTTCTTT CSVMAGSIWAAEAFF
TRBJ2-1 . TRBV9 . TGTGCCAGCAGCGTAGCGGGGGTCTCCTACAATGAGCAGTTCTTC CASSVAGVSYNEQFF